This TCR beta chain was sequenced in a study of long-term antiretroviral therapy in people with HIV (dated by TCRdb to between 2021 and 2024). With regard to the full study: The earliest samples were collected roughly a decade before the 2015 WHO recommendation for immediate ART, at a time when ART was usually postponed until CD4 counts fell. A retrospective serial study tested whether changes in peripheral blood TRB repertoire composition and diversity were associated with ART initiation and durable HIV suppression. No cross-contamination during QIAcube processing turned up in test extractions that ran a monoclonal T-cell line alongside 25 to 35 polyclonal samples. Of the roughly 31 participants with HIV, some 12 were female. A total of 192 cryopreserved PBMC samples were contributed to the cohort by 30 adults with confirmed HIV infection, with samples collected serially over a mean of roughly six years (range 1-12).

Overall study results and their limits: The repertoire was dominated across all time points by expanded TRB clones identified before ART initiation, although this dominance was seen to fluctuate and to decrease in many PLHIV after ART. Because pre-ART samples had limited cell numbers, profiling was done on unsorted PBMC rather than on sorted CD4+ and CD8+ T cells. The samples span the years 2004 to 2017, and the ART regimens used may be less effective than current regimens. CDR3 length ranges in HIV repertoires were narrower than in controls, and network structure suggested an antigen-experienced repertoire with only a slight naive shift after ART. ART initiation was associated with a significant increase in TRB diversity, but diversity stayed significantly below transplant donor controls even after long-term ART. Limited PBMC availability meant only the TCR beta chain was sequenced, without alpha chain pairing. Inferences about post-ART repertoire changes were limited because no data were available on ART adherence, viral resistance or therapy changes.

The immunoSEQ hsTCRB v3.0 assay was used at survey level resolution to sequence the TRB variable region. The target sequencing depth for TRB was roughly 35,000-50,000 T-cell genomes per sample. TRB libraries were pooled and sequenced on an Illumina MiSeq using a v3 150-cycle kit. The study's own analysis went as follows. Repertoire analysis was run in R within a reproducible Nextflow workflow that covered QC, data transformation and analysis. LymphoSeq2, an R package for exploring AIRR-Seq data, was used to implement the custom analyses. Four samples that produced fewer than 5000 total TRB sequences were removed, so 150 to 200 HIV repertoires were analyzed. Among the approximately 180 retained HIV repertoires, 59 were collected before ART initiation and around 130 were collected after ART initiation. Repertoires were downsampled to 5000 TRB nucleotide sequences, and summary statistics were averaged over 100 downsampling iterations. The analysis kept only TRB sequences whose CDR3 regions were at least seven amino acids long. Diversity was assessed using a clonality score derived from Shannon entropy and using the Gini coefficient. In the repertoire networks, any two of the top 5000 CDR3 amino acid sequences were connected whenever the two sequences differed by an edit distance of one. GLIPH2 predicted antigen specificity groups and MHC restriction for TRB CDR3 amino acid sequences. To flag known CMV, EBV, HIV or tissue antigen associations, CDR3 amino acid sequences were matched against VDJdb and McPAS-TCR. Pre-ART, post-ART and control groups were compared with Wilcoxon signed-rank tests and Holm-Bonferroni correction. The source is immuneACCESS, and TCRdb retained only in-frame sequences with V and J called. Part of the clones is not carried over; for the studies checked, unresolved V genes explain less than half of this, and the remainder is unexplained. From that table come the V and J calls and clone size; the DNA was used to work out D and trimming. The sample table lists 20,000 to 25,000 clones, roughly 95% of them with a count of one. The ten largest clones take up about 2% of the sample.

Participants were included only if at least one PBMC sample before ART initiation and at least two post-ART samples were available. All participants with HIV were treated in the United States of America. Before DNA extraction, cryopreserved samples containing roughly 0.85-11 million PBMC were thawed and washed. At the time of the earliest PBMC sample for each participant with HIV, ages ranged from roughly 23 to 60 years. PBMC samples from each participant spanned 1-4 timepoints before ART initiation and 2-8 timepoints after ART initiation, with a median of 7 samples. For every participant, serial HIV viral load, CD4+ T-cell count, ART history and demographic data were obtained. Genomic DNA was extracted from unsorted PBMC with a Qiagen kit on a QIAcube, with processing performed in batches of 12 samples. The CDR3, from cysteine to phenylalanine, totals 13 residues. The kept DNA is CDR3 alone, 39 bases in frame from the first base. Sequences SEHNR (CDR1) and FQNEAQ (CDR2) are obtained from the germline V gene (reference sequence). Trimming at the junction amounts to 0 bases on V and 9 bases on J, and the germline ends lie 8 bases apart.

As to this clone: Its antigen is not yet known. It has no much larger one-base neighbor in the sample; base qualities were not kept.

The starting material was unsorted PBMCs, obtained around 5.2 years after starting antiretroviral therapy. The V and J genes are TRBV7-9 and TRBJ2-2, and perhaps TRBD2 as D gene, on 5 matching bases. The source of this sequence is a woman between 50 and 59 years old with HIV. The CDR3 sequence is CASSLAPSWELFF. DNA sequence: TGTGCCAGCAGCTTAGCACCTAGCTGGGAGCTGTTTTTT. The reference TRBV7-9 and TRBJ2-2 proteins fill in what lies around the CDR3, so the full variable domain reads DTGVSQNPRHKITKRGQNVTFRCDPISEHNRLYWYRQTLGQGPEFLTYFQNEAQLEKSRLLSDRFSAERPKGSFSTLEIQRTEQGDSAMYLCASSLAPSWELFFGEGSRLTVL.